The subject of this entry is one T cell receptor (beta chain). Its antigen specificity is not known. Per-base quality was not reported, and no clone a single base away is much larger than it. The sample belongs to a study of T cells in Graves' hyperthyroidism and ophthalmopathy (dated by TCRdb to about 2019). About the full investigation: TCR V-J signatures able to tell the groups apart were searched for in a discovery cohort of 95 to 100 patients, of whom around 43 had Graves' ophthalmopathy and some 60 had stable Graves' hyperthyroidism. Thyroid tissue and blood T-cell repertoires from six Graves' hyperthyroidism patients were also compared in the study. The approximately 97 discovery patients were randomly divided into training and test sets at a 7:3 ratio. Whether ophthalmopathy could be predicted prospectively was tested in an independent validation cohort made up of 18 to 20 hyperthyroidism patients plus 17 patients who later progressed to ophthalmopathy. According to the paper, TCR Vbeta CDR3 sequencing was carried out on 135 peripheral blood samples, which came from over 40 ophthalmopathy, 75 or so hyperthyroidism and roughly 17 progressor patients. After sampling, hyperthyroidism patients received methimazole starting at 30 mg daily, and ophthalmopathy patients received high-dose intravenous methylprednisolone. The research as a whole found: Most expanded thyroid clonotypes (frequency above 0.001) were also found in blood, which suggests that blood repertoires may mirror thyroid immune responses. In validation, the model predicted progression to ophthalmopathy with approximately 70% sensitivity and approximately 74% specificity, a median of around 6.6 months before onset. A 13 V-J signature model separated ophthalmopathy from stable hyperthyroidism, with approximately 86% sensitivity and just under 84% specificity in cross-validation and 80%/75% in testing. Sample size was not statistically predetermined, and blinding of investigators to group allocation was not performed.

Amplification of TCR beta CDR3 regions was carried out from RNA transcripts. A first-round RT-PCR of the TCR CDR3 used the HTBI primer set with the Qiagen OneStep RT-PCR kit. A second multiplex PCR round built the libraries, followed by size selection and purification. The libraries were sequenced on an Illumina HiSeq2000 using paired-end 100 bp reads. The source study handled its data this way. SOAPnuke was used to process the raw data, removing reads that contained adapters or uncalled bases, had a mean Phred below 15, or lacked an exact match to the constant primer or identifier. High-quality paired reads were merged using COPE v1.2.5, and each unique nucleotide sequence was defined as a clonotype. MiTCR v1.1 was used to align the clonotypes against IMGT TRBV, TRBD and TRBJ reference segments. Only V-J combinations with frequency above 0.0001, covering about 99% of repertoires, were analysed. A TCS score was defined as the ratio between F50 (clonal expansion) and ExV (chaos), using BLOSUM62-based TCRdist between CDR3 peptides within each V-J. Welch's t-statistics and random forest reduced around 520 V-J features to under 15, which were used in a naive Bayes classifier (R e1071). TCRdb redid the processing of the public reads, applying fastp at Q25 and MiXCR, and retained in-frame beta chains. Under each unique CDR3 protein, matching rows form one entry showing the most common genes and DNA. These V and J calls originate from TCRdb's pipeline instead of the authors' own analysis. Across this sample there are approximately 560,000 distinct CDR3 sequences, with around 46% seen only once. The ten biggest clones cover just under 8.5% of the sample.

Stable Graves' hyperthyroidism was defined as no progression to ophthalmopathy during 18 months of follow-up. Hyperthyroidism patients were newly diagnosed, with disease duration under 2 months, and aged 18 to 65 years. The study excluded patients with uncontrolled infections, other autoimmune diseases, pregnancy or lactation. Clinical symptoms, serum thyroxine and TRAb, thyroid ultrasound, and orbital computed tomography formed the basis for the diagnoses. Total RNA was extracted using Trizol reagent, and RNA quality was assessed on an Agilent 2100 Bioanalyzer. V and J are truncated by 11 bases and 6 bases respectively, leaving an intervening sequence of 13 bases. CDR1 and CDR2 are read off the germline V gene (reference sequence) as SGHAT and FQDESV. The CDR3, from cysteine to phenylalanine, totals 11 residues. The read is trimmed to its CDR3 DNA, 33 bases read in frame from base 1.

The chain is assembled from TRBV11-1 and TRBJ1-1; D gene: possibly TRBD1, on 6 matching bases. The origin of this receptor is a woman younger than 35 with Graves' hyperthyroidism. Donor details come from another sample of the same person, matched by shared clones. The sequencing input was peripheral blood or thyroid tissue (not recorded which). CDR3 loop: CAASRGSEAFF. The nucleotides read TGTGCCGCTAGCAGGGGATCTGAAGCTTTCTTT.